This T cell receptor beta chain was recovered during a study of blood T cell repertoires in COVID-19. Study-wide context: Both acute and convalescent COVID-19 samples were obtained from the United States, Italy and Spain.

Germline assignment: CDR1 SGHTA and CDR2 FQGNSA. This CDR3 spans 14 amino acids. The V end was cut by 3 bases, the J end by 3 bases, with 9 bases between. The protocol was immunoSEQ multiplex PCR, while the TCRdb copy is restricted to in-frame clones and leaves out a portion. The data contain hundreds of thousands of clones, around 89% of them seen just once; the ten biggest clones take up around 3%. The TCR sequence derives from a young woman with COVID-19, enrolled during active disease. The chain has TRBV7-2 and TRBJ2-1, with D maybe TRBD2 (6 bases). The sequencing sample was made of peripheral blood. DNA for the CDR3: TGTGCCAGCAGCTTTGGAGGGGACTACAATGAGCAGTTCTTC. Translating it yields CASSFGGDYNEQFF.